The following is a TCR beta chain sequence with its context. No cognate antigen has been identified for it. No base quality information exists; no much larger clone differs at one position. Including the terminal cysteine and phenylalanine, the CDR3 comprises 14 residues. Just the 42-base CDR3 DNA is kept, in frame starting at base 1. Based on the germline V gene, the CDR1 and CDR2 sequences are SGDLS and YYNGEE. V loses 4 bases of germline sequence and J loses 1 base, and the interval between the two ends is 11 bases. TCRbeta CDR3 regions were amplified from genomic DNA using the immunoSEQ Assay, a bias-controlled multiplex PCR. Processing in the source paper ran as follows. Nucleated cell counts per sample were estimated from amplification of reference gene primers within the assay. To quantify the absolute abundance of each unique TCRbeta CDR3 rearrangement, sequence reads were collapsed and filtered. For each sample, productive Simpson clonality was calculated as the square root of Simpson's diversity index over productive rearrangements. TCRdb mirrors the immuneACCESS table, restricted to in-frame sequences. Some clones are absent from its copies; in checked studies, under half trace to an unresolved V gene, and the reason for the others is unknown. V, J and clone size were drawn from that table, and D and trimming were deduced from the DNA. In this sample the table shows under 65,000 clones, 60% to 80% of which occur a single time. The ten largest clones take up around 5.4% of the sample.

The record originates from a study of blood T cell repertoires in COVID-19 (dated by TCRdb to the early 2020s). A note on the overall study: Samples covering the acute and convalescent phases of COVID-19 were provided by collaborators in the United States, Italy and Spain. The material from the prospective study consisted of cDNA or gDNA derived from T cells, B-cell-depleted T cells, or PBMCs. Where available, HLA class I and class II types were obtained from metadata supplied by the sample provider rather than from assay-based typing. Subjects who had been exposed to COVID-19, were actively infected with it, or had recovered from it provided the deeply sampled blood TCRbeta repertoires that made up the dataset. The repertoires were released in a freely available public database meant as a resource for research on the immune response to SARS-CoV-2. Samples were obtained from the ongoing ImmuneRACE study (first 160 participants) and from over 1,000 subjects provided by 6 global collaborators. Nearly every sample came with metadata listing a de-identified subject ID, COVID-19 status, age in years and sex.

Participants in the prospective study were enrolled through a virtual design, were aged roughly 18 to 100 years, and lived in roughly 24 United States geographic areas. In the prospective study, cohorts were assigned on the basis of participant-reported clinical history obtained from a screening survey and a study questionnaire. Mobile phlebotomists in the prospective study collected whole blood, serum and a nasopharyngeal or oropharyngeal swab from every participant. Prospective study participants could optionally give additional blood draws and questionnaires over an approximately 2-month period. Before DNA extraction, blood samples from the prospective study were shipped at room temperature or frozen. Study-level results and caveats: How much clinical and demographic metadata was included differed by source and by participant, and the metadata was provided uncurated.

The clonotype comes from a woman aged 45-59 years with acute COVID-19. In this chain, TRBV9 is recombined with TRBJ1-2, with TRBD1 as a weak D call on 5 bases. The sequenced material came from PBMCs or T cells enriched from blood (not recorded which). The CDR3 corresponds to CASSTGTFNYGYTF. The nucleotide sequence reads TGTGCCAGCAGCACCGGGACTTTTAACTATGGCTACACCTTC.